The T cell receptor beta chain under discussion was sequenced for a study of shared T cell receptors in the human thymus. The CDR3 spans 14 residues. Trimming took off 8 bases at V and 4 bases at J, with 17 bases between the two ends. The germline V gene encodes CDR1 MNHNS and CDR2 SASEGT. Using immunoSEQ multiplex PCR, the repertoire was profiled, and TCRdb retains in-frame clones only, with some absent. The sample has approximately 760,000 clones, over 75% seen once. The same data also contributed to another study, on human thymus T cells. That paper states: Seemingly biased V and J gene usage marked thymic and blood repertoires.

V and J are TRBV6-1 and TRBJ1-2; TRBD1 might be the D (6 bases). The clonotype was recovered from a girl under three years old with a congenital heart defect. Material: thymocytes. CDR3 in amino acids: CASRGGPGVYGYTF. DNA of the CDR3: TGTGCCAGCCGGGGGGGGCCCGGCGTCTATGGCTACACCTTC.